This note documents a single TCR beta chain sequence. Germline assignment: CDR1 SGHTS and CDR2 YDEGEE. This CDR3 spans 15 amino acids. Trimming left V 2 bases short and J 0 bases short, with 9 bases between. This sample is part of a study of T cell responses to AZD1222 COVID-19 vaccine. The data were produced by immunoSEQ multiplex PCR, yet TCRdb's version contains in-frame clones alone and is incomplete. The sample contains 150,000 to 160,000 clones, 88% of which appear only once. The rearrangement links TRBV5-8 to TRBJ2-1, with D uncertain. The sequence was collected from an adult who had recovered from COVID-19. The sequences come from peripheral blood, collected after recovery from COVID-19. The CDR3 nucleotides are TGTGCCAGCAGCTTTCCGCCCAGCTCCTACAATGAGCAGTTCTTC. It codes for CASSFPPSSYNEQFF.